This T cell receptor (beta chain) was profiled in a study of spatial heterogeneity in lung cancer. In its sample, this clonotype was seen many times. CDR3 size: 13 residues. CDR1 is SGHAT and CDR2 is FQNNGV in the germline V gene. Trimming removed 2 bases from V and 10 bases from J; junction bases left unmatched: 6. Time point of the sample: blood at routine non-recurrence follow-up after resection. Sequencing was performed on whole RNA extracted from tumor and nontumor lung tissue, or from frozen PBMC, and the material was left unsorted. TCRdb processed the 5' RACE reads anew with MiXCR; each CDR3 protein has one entry. The sample includes fewer than 60,000 distinct CDR3 sequences, roughly 8.1% of them seen just once.

This material consisted of PBMCs, taken at follow-up. J is TRBJ1-1 and V is TRBV11-2; 8 bases align to TRBD1. The receptor's source is a female donor with early-stage non-small cell lung cancer. This CDR3 reads CASSLRQGAGAFF. DNA of the CDR3: TGTGCCAGCAGCTTAAGGCAGGGGGCTGGAGCTTTCTTT.